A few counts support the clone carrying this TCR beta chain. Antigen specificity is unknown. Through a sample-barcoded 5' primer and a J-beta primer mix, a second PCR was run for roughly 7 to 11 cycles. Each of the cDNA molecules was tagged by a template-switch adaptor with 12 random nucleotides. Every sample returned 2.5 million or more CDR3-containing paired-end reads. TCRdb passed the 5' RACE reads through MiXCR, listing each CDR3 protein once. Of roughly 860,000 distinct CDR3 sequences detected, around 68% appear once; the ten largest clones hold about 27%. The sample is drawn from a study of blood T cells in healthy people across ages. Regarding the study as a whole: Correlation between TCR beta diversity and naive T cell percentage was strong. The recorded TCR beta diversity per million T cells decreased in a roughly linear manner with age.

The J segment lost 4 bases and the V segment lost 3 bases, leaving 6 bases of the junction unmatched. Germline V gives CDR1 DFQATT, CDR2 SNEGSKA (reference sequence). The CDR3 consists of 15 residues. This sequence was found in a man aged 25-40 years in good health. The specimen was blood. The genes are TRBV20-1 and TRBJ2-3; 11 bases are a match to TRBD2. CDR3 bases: TGCAGTGCTAGTGTTAGCGGGGGGGAGGCAGATACGCAGTATTTT. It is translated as CSASVSGGEADTQYF.